This T cell receptor (beta chain) was recorded in a study of blood T cell repertoires in COVID-19. Background on the study: Sample material is recorded as cDNA or gDNA derived from T cells, B-cell-depleted T cells, or PBMCs.

In the original workflow: Estimation of nucleated cell counts relied on the amplification of reference gene primers. Clones were read by immunoSEQ multiplex PCR, and TCRdb kept only the in-frame ones, dropping some. The V and J calls and clone size come from that table; D and trimming were worked out from the DNA. The table shows approximately 170,000 clones, with about 85% occurring only once. J was trimmed by 10 bases and V by 2 bases; bases with no gene match: 6. This CDR3 has 13 amino acids. CDR1 is KGHSH and CDR2 is LQKENI in the germline V gene. Individuals drawn from approximately 26 US areas were about 18 to 95 years old. Cohorts were assigned according to the clinical history that participants reported.

Specimen: PBMCs or T cells enriched from blood (not recorded which). The genes are TRBV18 and TRBJ1-2; 8 nucleotides agree with TRBD1. This TCR was sampled from a woman aged 45-65 years who had recovered from COVID-19. The CDR3 DNA is TGTGCCAGCTCACCAGATCAGGACAGGGCCTACACCTTC. This encodes CASSPDQDRAYTF.